These 30 T cell receptor beta chains were sequenced from one sample in a study of spatial heterogeneity in lung cancer. TCRdb reanalysed the 5' RACE reads using MiXCR and keeps one entry per CDR3 protein. The sample shows under 150,000 distinct CDR3 sequences, less than 15% of them seen only once. Time point noted: blood at routine non-recurrence follow-up after resection. Whole RNA, which was extracted from tumor, nontumor lung tissue or frozen PBMC, was sequenced without any cell sorting. The sequences come from PBMCs, collected at follow-up. Receptors were obtained from a male donor with early-stage non-small cell lung cancer.

This chain links TRBV10-1 with TRBJ1-3; D unclear. This CDR3 is built from 12 residues. The germline gives CDR1 WNHNN, CDR2 SYGVQD (reference sequence). V dropped 6 bases and J dropped 1 base, with 4 bases sitting between them. CDR3 protein: CASRESGNTIYF. The CDR3 nucleotides read TGCGCCAGCAGGGAATCTGGAAACACCATATATTTT.

This clonotype occurred many times. V gene TRBV7-9 combines with J gene TRBJ2-1; 11 nucleotides align to TRBD2. J was trimmed by 7 bases and V by 5 bases; bases with no gene match: 16. Germline V gene sequence: CDR1 SEHNR, CDR2 FQNEAQ (reference sequence). The CDR3 has 18 residues. CDR3 sequence reads: CASSPDPIAGGPRNEQFF. In DNA, the CDR3 is TGTGCCAGCAGCCCGGACCCTATAGCGGGGGGGCCACGGAATGAGCAGTTCTTC.

The J gene is TRBJ2-2, the V gene TRBV20-1; D is possibly TRBD1 (5 bases). The V gene lost 6 bases and the J gene lost 2 bases, with 13 bases spanning the gap. Germline-derived CDR1 and CDR2 are DFQATT and SNEGSKA (reference sequence). The CDR3 covers 14 residues. CDR3 in amino acids: CSAVSDSNTGELFF. Written as DNA, the CDR3 is TGCAGTGCCGTAAGCGACAGCAACACCGGGGAGCTGTTTTTT.

This clonotype was counted only a few times. This chain uses TRBV12-3 or TRBV12-4 with TRBJ1-5; D uncertain. The CDR3 is 11 amino acids. V was cut by 1 base and J by 11 bases, with 6 bases left in between. CDR3: CASSLGQAQHF. As DNA, the CDR3 is TGTGCCAGCAGTTTAGGTCAAGCCCAGCATTTT.

This clonotype has at least ten counts. This chain's CDR3 is CASSQDWAGTTNQPQHF. The CDR3 coding sequence is TGTGCCAGCAGCCAAGATTGGGCAGGGACCACCAATCAGCCCCAGCATTTT. The V gene is TRBV4-2, the J gene TRBJ1-5; a weak D match, TRBD1 (5 bases). CDR1 and CDR2 from the germline V gene are LGHNA and YNFKEQ. There are 17 residues in the CDR3. Trimming removed 0 bases at V and 3 bases at J, with 15 bases between.

This clonotype came up a few times. The chain is built from TRBV29-1 and TRBJ1-1, with D uncertain. This CDR3 is built from 13 residues. Trimming pared 6 bases from V and 2 bases from J, leaving 13 bases between. Germline loops: CDR1 SQVTM, CDR2 ANQGSEA. CDR3 coding DNA: TGCAGCGTGGCCCGCTCGGGAAACACTGAAGCTTTCTTT. Protein product: CSVARSGNTEAFF. Drawing the rest from reference TRBV29-1 and TRBJ1-1, the complete variable domain is SAVISQKPSRDICQRGTSLTIQCQVDSQVTMMFWYRQQPGQSLTLIATANQGSEATYESGFVIDKFPISRPNLTFSTLTVSNMSPEDSSIYLCSVARSGNTEAFFGQGTRLTVV.

This clonotype was found many times. The CDR3 DNA follows: TGCGCCAGCAGCAACAGGGTTTCACAAGAGACCCAGTACTTC. It is translated as CASSNRVSQETQYF. This sequence joins TRBV10-2 and TRBJ2-5, with D perhaps matching TRBD1 (6 bases). Germline V gene sequence: CDR1 WSHSY, CDR2 SAAADI. Between the trimmed V and J ends, which lost 6 bases and 2 bases, there was a span of 13 bases. This CDR3 has 14 residues.

This chain links TRBV20-1 with TRBJ2-7, with D unclear. V dropped 1 base and J dropped 0 bases, with 10 bases sitting between them. The length of the CDR3 is 14 residues. Germline CDR1 and CDR2: DFQATT and SNEGSKA (reference sequence). CDR3 sequence (DNA): TGCAGTGCTAGAGGGCAGGTAGGCTCCTACGAGCAGTACTTC. This encodes CSARGQVGSYEQYF.

The rearrangement links TRBV20-1 to TRBJ2-5, with D possibly TRBD1 on 5 matching bases. This CDR3 region has 11 residues. The germline gives CDR1 DFQATT, CDR2 SNEGSKA (reference sequence). V gave up 1 base and J gave up 11 bases, with 11 bases separating them. CDR3 protein: CSARVADTQYF. CDR3 nucleotides: TGCAGTGCTAGAGTTGCGGACACTCAGTACTTC.

V gene TRBV1 combines with J gene TRBJ2-3; TRBD2 was called by the table and not checked on the DNA. TRBV1 is flagged as a pseudogene. The length of the CDR3 is 18 residues. CDR3 protein: CTSSTHDPSGGFSDTQYF. The CDR3, as DNA: TGCACCAGCAGCACCCACGACCCAAGCGGGGGGTTCTCAGATACGCAGTATTTT.

This clonotype was detected many times. V is TRBV7-9 and J is TRBJ2-2; 7 bases fit TRBD1. With 6 bases clipped from V and 5 bases from J, the junction kept 9 bases outside the gene matches. Germline CDR1 reads SEHNR; CDR2 reads FQNEAQ (reference sequence). The CDR3 contains 15 residues. CDR3: CASSPDRVVTGELFF. The CDR3 nucleotides read TGTGCCAGCAGTCCCGACAGGGTGGTGACCGGGGAGCTGTTTTTT.

The genes are TRBV18 and TRBJ1-1; 8 nucleotides match TRBD1. Germline V gene data show CDR1 as KGHSH and CDR2 as LQKENI. The CDR3 loop spans 14 amino acids. The ends lost 6 bases at V and 4 bases at J; junction bases unmatched: 7. The CDR3, as DNA: TGTGCCAGCTCGGGACAGGAAGTGTTCACTGAAGCTTTCTTT. This gives the protein CASSGQEVFTEAFF.

This clonotype was detected many times. CDR3 nucleotides: TGCAGCGTTTTAGATCAGGTGAACACTGAAGCTTTCTTT. Its translation: CSVLDQVNTEAFF. The chain uses TRBV29-1 and TRBJ1-1; D uncertain. CDR3 size: 13 residues. Between the trimmed V and J ends, which lost 5 bases and 0 bases, there was a span of 10 bases. Germline values: CDR1 SQVTM, CDR2 ANQGSEA.

The table lists this clonotype with many counts. V gene TRBV5-1 combines with J gene TRBJ2-7; 8 nucleotides agree with TRBD1. The V and J ends lost 3 bases and 4 bases, in that order; junction bases with no gene match: 0. Per germline, CDR1 SGHRS and CDR2 YFSETQ. CDR3 length: 12 amino acids. As DNA, the CDR3 is TGCGCCAGCAGCTACAGGGGGTACGAGCAGTACTTC. This sequence encodes CASSYRGYEQYF.

This chain links TRBV7-9 with TRBJ1-4; no clear D gene. V lost 8 bases and J lost 0, with 10 bases in between. CDR1 and CDR2 (germline): SEHNR, FQNEAQ (reference sequence). The CDR3 totals 14 residues. The DNA of the CDR3 is TGTGCCAGCTCCGACGGGGCAACTAATGAAAAACTGTTTTTT. It specifies CASSDGATNEKLFF.

This clonotype showed up many times. The CDR3 protein is CASSQGYEQYF. In nucleotides, the CDR3 is TGTGCCAGCAGCCAAGGATACGAGCAGTACTTC. The J gene is TRBJ2-7, the V gene TRBV14; D unresolved. The CDR3 has 11 amino acids. Germline V lookup: CDR1 SGHDN, CDR2 FVKESK. V lost 1 base, J lost 4 bases, and 2 bases lay in between.

Many counts were recorded for this clonotype. The rearrangement uses TRBV6-5 and TRBJ2-7, with no clear D. V was cut by 6 bases and J by 3 bases, with 12 bases left in between. Germline assignment: CDR1 MNHEY and CDR2 SVGAGI. The length of the CDR3 is 13 residues. As DNA, the CDR3 is TGTGCCAGCAGAGACCGGGCTGGCTACGAGCAGTACTTC. This gives the protein CASRDRAGYEQYF.

The chain employs TRBV5-1 and TRBJ2-5; 11 bases line up with TRBD2. This CDR3 comprises 15 residues. Germline CDR1 is SGHRS and CDR2 is YFSETQ. V dropped 0 bases and J dropped 5; count of bases not matched to a gene: 3. The CDR3 protein is CASSLVASGGETQYF. The CDR3 bases are TGCGCCAGCAGCTTGGTGGCTAGCGGGGGGGAGACCCAGTACTTC.

The sample holds many counts of this clonotype. The chain has TRBV29-1 and TRBJ1-5; D perhaps matches TRBD1 (5 bases). The CDR3 is made up of 14 amino acids. V lost 4 bases and J lost 7, with 17 bases in between. Germline V lookup: CDR1 SQVTM, CDR2 ANQGSEA. The CDR3, as DNA: TGCAGCGTTGCATTGCGGGAGGGGCGACAGCCCCAGCATTTT. It translates to CSVALREGRQPQHF.

This clonotype was detected only a few times. The gene calls are TRBV2 and TRBJ2-7; no reliable D call. CDR1 and CDR2 (germline): SNHLY, FYNNEI. V was cut by 6 bases and J by 0 bases, with 12 bases left in between. CDR3 length: 14 residues. This chain's CDR3 is CASRETVFSYEQYF. For the CDR3, the DNA is TGTGCCAGCAGGGAAACAGTGTTCTCCTACGAGCAGTACTTC.

This clonotype was recorded at least ten times. The chain has TRBV11-3 and TRBJ2-3; no definite D call. CDR3 size: 14 residues. Germline CDR1 SGHNT, CDR2 YENEEA. V shed 0 bases and J shed 3 bases, with 7 bases lying between them. CDR3 residues: CASSLDTGTDTQYF. Here the CDR3 DNA reads TGTGCCAGCAGCTTAGATACTGGTACAGATACGCAGTATTTT. Full variable domain (remainder filled in from reference TRBV11-3 and TRBJ2-3): EAGVVQSPRYKIIEKKQPVAFWCNPISGHNTLYWYLQNLGQGPELLIRYENEEAVDDSQLPKDRFSAERLKGVDSTLKIQPAELGDSAVYLCASSLDTGTDTQYFGPGTRLTVL.

This sequence joins TRBV27 and TRBJ2-7, with D uncertain. The CDR3 spans 14 residues. The germline V and J ends were trimmed by 10 bases and 0 bases, with 16 bases remaining between them. Looked up from germline, CDR1 is MNHEY and CDR2 is SMNVEV (reference sequence). The CDR3 spells CAILERYFSYEQYF. DNA for the CDR3: TGTGCCATCCTTGAGAGATACTTCTCCTACGAGCAGTACTTC.

V usage is TRBV7-2 and J usage is TRBJ1-1; D possibly corresponds to TRBD1 (6 bases). In germline, CDR1 is SGHTA, CDR2 FQGNSA. V dropped 5 bases and J dropped 0 bases, with 13 bases sitting between them. CDR3 length equals 15 residues. The CDR3 sequence is CASSTRGTMNTEAFF. CDR3 nucleotides: TGTGCCAGCAGCACCAGGGGCACTATGAACACTGAAGCTTTCTTT.

This clonotype came up many times. The V and J genes are TRBV10-3 and TRBJ2-5; D gene ambiguous. Germline CDR1 reads ENHRY; CDR2 reads SYGVKD. The CDR3 is 15 residues long. The V end lost 3 bases, the J end lost 3 bases, and 14 bases lay between the germline ends. The CDR3 region is CAISDFGRTEETQYF. CDR3 DNA sequence: TGTGCCATCAGTGATTTCGGACGTACAGAAGAGACCCAGTACTTC.

This chain links TRBV5-1 with TRBJ2-1; 13 positions agree with TRBD2. After removal of 4 bases from V and 7 bases from J, the junction contained 5 bases not matched to a gene. Germline values: CDR1 SGHRS, CDR2 YFSETQ. This CDR3 is built from 15 residues. CDR3 sequence: CASSPGLAGPNEQFF. The CDR3 bases are TGCGCCAGCAGCCCGGGACTAGCGGGGCCTAATGAGCAGTTCTTC. The variable domain in full, completed from reference TRBV5-1 and TRBJ2-1, reads KAGVTQTPRYLIKTRGQQVTLSCSPISGHRSVSWYQQTPGQGLQFLFEYFSETQRNKGNFPGRFSGRQFSNSRSEMNVSTLELGDSALYLCASSPGLAGPNEQFFGPGTRLTVL.

This clonotype was seen a few times. The chain carries TRBV28 and TRBJ2-7; maybe TRBD1 (6 bases). The CDR3 has 14 amino acids. In germline, CDR1 is MDHEN, CDR2 SYDVKM. V dropped 9 bases and J dropped 0 bases, with 15 bases sitting between them. The CDR3 is CAREVDSTSYEQYF. The DNA of the CDR3 is TGTGCCAGAGAGGTGGACAGCACCTCCTACGAGCAGTACTTC.

This clonotype was counted between two and nine times. The chain combines TRBV20-1 with TRBJ2-1; D is possibly TRBD1 (6 bases). Per the germline V gene, CDR1 is DFQATT and CDR2 is SNEGSKA (reference sequence). CDR3 length: 13 amino acids. Trimming shortened V by 6 bases and J by 0 bases, and 9 bases separated the two germline ends. The DNA for the CDR3 is TGCAGTGCCGGACAGAGCTCCTACAATGAGCAGTTCTTC. This sequence encodes CSAGQSSYNEQFF.

The chain couples TRBV7-9 to TRBJ1-2, with 7 bases aligning to TRBD1. The CDR3 totals 19 residues. CDR1 SEHNR and CDR2 FQNEAQ come from the germline V gene (reference sequence). J lost 0 bases, V lost 5 bases, and 18 bases had no gene match. The CDR3 loop reads CASSPGLRGRKGTNYGYTF. As DNA, the CDR3 is TGTGCCAGCAGCCCCGGGTTAAGGGGGCGTAAAGGGACTAACTATGGCTACACCTTC. Full variable domain (missing parts from reference TRBV7-9 and TRBJ1-2): DTGVSQNPRHKITKRGQNVTFRCDPISEHNRLYWYRQTLGQGPEFLTYFQNEAQLEKSRLLSDRFSAERPKGSFSTLEIQRTEQGDSAMYLCASSPGLRGRKGTNYGYTFGSGTRLTVV.

Details on this clonotype: A read error may account for a junction end that differs from germline. CDR3 in DNA: TGCGCCAGCAGCCAAGCTACAGGGTCGACTTTTCCCTTCTTC. Amino acids: CASSQATGSTFPFF. J is TRBJ1-2 and V is TRBV5-1, with a possible D match to TRBD1 (6 bases). CDR3 length: 14 residues. Germline values: CDR1 SGHRS, CDR2 YFSETQ.

The chain recombines TRBV6-5 with TRBJ1-1; D perhaps matches TRBD1 (5 bases). Deletions cut 6 bases from V and 1 base from J, with 15 bases between. The CDR3 totals 15 residues. Germline assignment: CDR1 MNHEY and CDR2 SVGAGI. This chain's CDR3 is CASSLASRGNTEAFF. The CDR3 nucleotides read TGTGCCAGCAGCCTCGCTTCTAGGGGGAACACTGAAGCTTTCTTT.